The rows below give T cell receptor beta chains drawn from one sample of a study of T-cell memory formation after mild COVID-19. One entry per CDR3 protein results from TCRdb running MiXCR on the 5' RACE reads. The table shows under 650,000 distinct CDR3 sequences, with approximately 18% occurring only once. The specimen sequenced was PBMCs or a T cell subset sorted from them (not recorded which). These receptors were taken from an adult woman who had mild COVID-19 (a few samples of this study predate the infection). Cell type and time point are not known. CDR3s include the opening cysteine and the closing phenylalanine or tryptophan. A D gene is named only where the DNA matches it firmly. Clone size is stated in some rows and not others, as once, few, many or a class when expanded.

CASSLVSGSPYEQYF	TGTGCCAGCAGTTTGGTTAGCGGAAGTCCCTACGAGCAGTACTTC	TRBV12-3/TRBV12-4	TRBJ2-7	NA	NA
CASFQSDRDYGYTF	TGTGCCAGCTTTCAATCGGACAGGGACTATGGCTACACCTTC	TRBV28	TRBJ1-2	NA	TRBD1
CASSPVGDSGTGELFF	TGTGCCAGCTCACCGGTCGGGGATTCTGGAACCGGGGAGCTGTTTTTT	TRBV18	TRBJ2-2	NA	NA
CASSSPGLAGGRRYEQYF	TGTGCCAGCAGTTCCCCGGGACTAGCGGGAGGGCGTAGGTACGAGCAGTACTTC	TRBV28	TRBJ2-7	few	TRBD2
CASSPRDRQETQYF	TGTGCCAGCAGTCCCCGGGACAGACAAGAGACCCAGTACTTC	TRBV6-2/TRBV6-3	TRBJ2-5	few	TRBD1
CASSTGTGGMTQYF	TGTGCCAGCTCAACGGGGACAGGGGGCATGACCCAGTACTTC	TRBV18	TRBJ2-5	few	TRBD1
CAISQQGTLQETQYF	TGTGCCATCAGTCAGCAAGGGACCCTACAAGAGACCCAGTACTTC	TRBV10-3	TRBJ2-5	few	NA
CASSPQGGPHEQYF	TGTGCCAGCAGCCCCCAGGGAGGGCCCCACGAGCAGTACTTC	TRBV12-3/TRBV12-4	TRBJ2-7	few	TRBD2
CASSYLGQDSPLHF	TGTGCCAGCAGTTACTTGGGACAGGATTCACCCCTCCACTTT	TRBV6-6	TRBJ1-6	few	TRBD1
CASSFLGGNTEAFF	TGTGCCAGCAGCTTTTTAGGGGGGAACACTGAAGCTTTCTTT	TRBV11-2	TRBJ1-1	few	NA
CASSYPAGGQETQYF	TGTGCCAGCAGCTACCCAGCGGGGGGGCAAGAGACCCAGTACTTC	TRBV5-4	TRBJ2-5	few	TRBD2
CASSQDDRPDTQYF	TGTGCCAGCAGCCAAGACGACCGCCCAGATACGCAGTATTTT	TRBV4-2	TRBJ2-3	NA	NA
CSARRGTGETQPQHF	TGCAGTGCTCGCCGTGGGACAGGGGAGACTCAGCCCCAGCATTTT	TRBV20-1	TRBJ1-5	NA	TRBD1
CATAVGFIGTHYGYTF	TGTGCCACCGCCGTTGGATTCATCGGGACCCACTATGGCTACACCTTC	TRBV6-5	TRBJ1-2	few	NA
CASSPPGIYNEQFF	TGTGCCAGCTCACCTCCTGGGATCTACAATGAGCAGTTCTTC	TRBV18	TRBJ2-1	NA	NA
CASSSSGGRPGELFF	TGTGCCAGTAGTTCCTCAGGCGGGAGGCCCGGGGAGCTGTTTTTT	TRBV19	TRBJ2-2	NA	TRBD2
CASSDQGDSNEKLFF	TGTGCCAGCAGTGATCAGGGCGATTCTAATGAAAAACTGTTTTTT	TRBV25-1	TRBJ1-4	few	NA
CASSRDRSNQPQHF	TGTGCCAGCTCACGGGACAGAAGCAATCAGCCCCAGCATTTT	TRBV6-5	TRBJ1-5	many	TRBD1
CASSVVGTGADEQFF	TGTGCCAGCAGCGTAGTCGGGACAGGGGCTGATGAGCAGTTCTTC	TRBV9	TRBJ2-1	NA	TRBD1
CASSQGLADNTDTQYF	TGTGCCAGCAGCCAAGGACTAGCAGATAACACAGATACGCAGTATTTT	TRBV4-2	TRBJ2-3	few	TRBD2
CASRTPAGELFF	TGTGCCAGCAGGACCCCTGCCGGGGAGCTGTTTTTT	TRBV6-6	TRBJ2-2	NA	NA
CSARVFAGGNNEQFF	TGCAGTGCTAGAGTGTTTGCGGGAGGGAACAATGAGCAGTTCTTC	TRBV20-1	TRBJ2-1	NA	TRBD2
CASSQERLRSLTYQETQYF	TGCGCCAGCAGCCAAGAAAGACTCCGGAGCCTGACTTACCAAGAGACCCAGTACTTC	TRBV4-1	TRBJ2-5	NA	NA
CASTTTLQETQYF	TGTGCCAGCACGACTACTCTCCAAGAGACCCAGTACTTC	TRBV6-2/TRBV6-3	TRBJ2-5	few	NA
CASSWDRNSPLHF	TGTGCCAGCAGCTGGGACAGAAATTCACCCCTCCACTTT	TRBV7-2	TRBJ1-6	few	TRBD1
CASSLTLGSYNEQFF	TGCGCCAGCAGCCTGACCCTTGGCTCCTACAATGAGCAGTTCTTC	TRBV4-1	TRBJ2-1	NA	NA
CSVRLTGDYGYTF	TGCAGCGTCCGCCTTACAGGGGACTATGGCTACACCTTC	TRBV29-1	TRBJ1-2	few	TRBD1
CATCRAGGLTDTQYF	TGTGCCACCTGTAGAGCGGGGGGGCTCACAGATACGCAGTATTTT	TRBV15	TRBJ2-3	few	TRBD2
CASSLSTDTGELFF	TGCGCCAGCAGCTTGTCGACGGATACCGGGGAGCTGTTTTTT	TRBV5-1	TRBJ2-2	few	NA
CASSELASTDTQYF	TGTGCCAGCAGTGAACTAGCCAGCACAGATACGCAGTATTTT	TRBV25-1	TRBJ2-3	few	NA